Listed below are T cell receptor beta chains from one sample, sequenced in a study of cytomegalovirus exposure and HLA in healthy donors. TCRdb keeps only in-frame clones here, not all; method: immunoSEQ multiplex PCR. Of 70,000 to 100,000 clones listed, approximately 68% were seen once; the top ten hold roughly 21%. Sequenced material: PBMCs. These receptors were taken from a woman in her forties or fifties in good health and CMV-seropositive. Each CDR3 is given with its conserved first and last residue. The order of the fields is J gene, clone size, V gene, D gene, CDR3 length, CDR3 protein, CDR3 DNA. D genes are given only for firm matches. Clone size appears in some rows only: once, few, many, or a class for an expanded clone.

j_call: TRBJ2-7
clone_size: -
v_call: TRBV6-1
d_call: TRBD1
cdr3_length: 13
cdr3_aa: CASRQTGDYEQYF
cdr3_nt: TGTGCCAGCAGGCAGACAGGGGACTACGAGCAGTACTTC

j_call: TRBJ2-1
clone_size: -
v_call: TRBV5-4
d_call: -
cdr3_length: 15
cdr3_aa: CASSREQEVYNEQFF
cdr3_nt: TGTGCCAGCAGCAGGGAACAGGAAGTTTACAATGAGCAGTTCTTC

j_call: TRBJ2-3
clone_size: -
v_call: TRBV4-1
d_call: -
cdr3_length: 14
cdr3_aa: CASSQATGSDTQYF
cdr3_nt: TGCGCCAGCAGCCAGGCCACAGGGTCGGATACGCAGTATTTT

j_call: TRBJ1-1
clone_size: -
v_call: TRBV29-1
d_call: TRBD1
cdr3_length: 13
cdr3_aa: CSAVGTGGTEAFF
cdr3_nt: TGCAGCGCAGTAGGGACAGGGGGGACTGAAGCTTTCTTT

j_call: TRBJ1-3
clone_size: once
v_call: TRBV7-9
d_call: -
cdr3_length: 16
cdr3_aa: CASSPTAFLSGNTIYF
cdr3_nt: TGTGCCAGCAGCCCGACTGCGTTCCTCTCTGGAAACACCATATATTTT

j_call: TRBJ1-2
clone_size: -
v_call: TRBV6-1
d_call: TRBD1
cdr3_length: 14
cdr3_aa: CASSAGTVNYGYTF
cdr3_nt: TGTGCCAGCAGTGCCGGGACAGTTAACTATGGCTACACCTTC

j_call: TRBJ1-2
clone_size: few
v_call: TRBV19
d_call: TRBD1
cdr3_length: 15
cdr3_aa: CASRVTGGAPYGYTF
cdr3_nt: TGTGCCAGTAGAGTTACAGGGGGCGCTCCCTATGGCTACACCTTC

j_call: TRBJ1-2
clone_size: -
v_call: TRBV5-1
d_call: -
cdr3_length: 13
cdr3_aa: CASSLEQGTGYTF
cdr3_nt: TGCGCCAGCAGCTTGGAACAGGGAACTGGCTACACCTTC

j_call: TRBJ2-7
clone_size: -
v_call: TRBV2
d_call: TRBD2
cdr3_length: 12
cdr3_aa: CASKAGSYEQYF
cdr3_nt: TGTGCCAGCAAAGCGGGGAGCTACGAGCAGTACTTC

j_call: TRBJ2-5
clone_size: -
v_call: TRBV19
d_call: TRBD2
cdr3_length: 14
cdr3_aa: CASSISGGPGTQYF
cdr3_nt: TGTGCCAGTAGTATTTCGGGGGGGCCGGGGACCCAGTACTTC

j_call: TRBJ2-7
clone_size: -
v_call: TRBV6-1
d_call: TRBD1
cdr3_length: 13
cdr3_aa: CAVEDRVGNEQYF
cdr3_nt: TGTGCCGTCGAGGACAGGGTAGGGAACGAGCAGTACTTC

j_call: TRBJ1-2
clone_size: few
v_call: TRBV2
d_call: -
cdr3_length: 13
cdr3_aa: CASSVWGLDGYTF
cdr3_nt: TGTGCCAGCAGTGTTTGGGGGCTCGATGGCTACACCTTC

j_call: TRBJ1-2
clone_size: once
v_call: TRBV9
d_call: TRBD1
cdr3_length: 14
cdr3_aa: CASRDDRGHYGYTF
cdr3_nt: TGTGCCAGCAGGGACGACAGGGGTCACTATGGCTACACCTTC

j_call: TRBJ2-7
clone_size: -
v_call: TRBV28
d_call: TRBD1
cdr3_length: 13
cdr3_aa: CASSLTGVDEQYF
cdr3_nt: TGTGCCAGCAGTTTAACAGGGGTGGACGAGCAGTACTTC

j_call: TRBJ2-5
clone_size: -
v_call: TRBV6-1
d_call: TRBD2
cdr3_length: 16
cdr3_aa: CASSAAPGTKQETQYF
cdr3_nt: TGTGCCAGCAGTGCCGCCCCCGGGACTAAACAAGAGACCCAGTACTTC

j_call: TRBJ1-2
clone_size: -
v_call: TRBV28
d_call: TRBD1
cdr3_length: 13
cdr3_aa: CARKSDRDYGYTF
cdr3_nt: TGTGCCAGGAAATCGGACAGGGATTATGGCTACACCTTC